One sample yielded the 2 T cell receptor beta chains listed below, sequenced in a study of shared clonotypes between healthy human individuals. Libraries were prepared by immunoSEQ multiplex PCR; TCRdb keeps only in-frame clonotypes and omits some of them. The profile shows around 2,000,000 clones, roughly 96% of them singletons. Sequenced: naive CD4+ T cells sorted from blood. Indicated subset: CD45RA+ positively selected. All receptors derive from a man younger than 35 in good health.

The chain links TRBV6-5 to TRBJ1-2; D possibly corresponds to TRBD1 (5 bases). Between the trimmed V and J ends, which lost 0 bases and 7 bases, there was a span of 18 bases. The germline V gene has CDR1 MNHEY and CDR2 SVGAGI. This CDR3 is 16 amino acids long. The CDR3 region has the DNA TGTGCCAGCAGTTACTCGTCCTACTCGCCAGGGAGTGGCTACACCTTC. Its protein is CASSYSSYSPGSGYTF.

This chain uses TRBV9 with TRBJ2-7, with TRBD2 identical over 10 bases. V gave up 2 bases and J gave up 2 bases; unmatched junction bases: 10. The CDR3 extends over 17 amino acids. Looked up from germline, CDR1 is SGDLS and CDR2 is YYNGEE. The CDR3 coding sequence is TGTGCCAGCAGCGTCACCTCTAGCGGGAGAGACACCTACGAGCAGTACTTC. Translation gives CASSVTSSGRDTYEQYF.